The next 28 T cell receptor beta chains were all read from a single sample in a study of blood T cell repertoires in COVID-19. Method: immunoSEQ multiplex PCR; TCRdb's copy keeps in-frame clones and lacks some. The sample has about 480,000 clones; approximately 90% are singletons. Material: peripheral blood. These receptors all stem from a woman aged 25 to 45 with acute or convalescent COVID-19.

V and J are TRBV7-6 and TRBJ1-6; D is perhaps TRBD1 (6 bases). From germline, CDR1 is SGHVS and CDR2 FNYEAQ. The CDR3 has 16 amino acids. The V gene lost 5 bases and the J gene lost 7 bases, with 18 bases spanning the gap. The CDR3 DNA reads TGTGCCAGCAGCCCCCTAACGGGACACCAAAATTCACCCCTCCACTTT. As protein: CASSPLTGHQNSPLHF.

CDR3 amino acids: CASSSQGEAEAFF. In DNA, the CDR3 is TGTGCCAGCAGCTCACAGGGGGAGGCTGAAGCTTTCTTT. This sequence joins TRBV7-3 and TRBJ1-1, with 8 bases identical to TRBD1. CDR1 is SGHTA, CDR2 FQGTGA, per germline. V gave up 4 bases and J gave up 6 bases; unmatched junction bases: 4. The CDR3 runs 13 residues.

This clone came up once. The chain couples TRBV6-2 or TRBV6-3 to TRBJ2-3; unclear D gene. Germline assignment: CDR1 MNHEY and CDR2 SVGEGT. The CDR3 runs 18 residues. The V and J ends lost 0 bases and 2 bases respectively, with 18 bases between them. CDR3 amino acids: CASSYSNEEVWYTDTQYF. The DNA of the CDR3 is TGTGCCAGCAGTTACTCGAACGAGGAAGTTTGGTACACAGATACGCAGTATTTT.

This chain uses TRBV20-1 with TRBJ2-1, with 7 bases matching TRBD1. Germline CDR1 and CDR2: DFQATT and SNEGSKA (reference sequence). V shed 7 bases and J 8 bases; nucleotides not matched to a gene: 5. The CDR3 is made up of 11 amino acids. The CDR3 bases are TGCAGTGGACAGGGTAAAGATGAGCAGTTCTTC. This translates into CSGQGKDEQFF.

CDR3 region: CASSSGTGRETQYF. The CDR3 bases are TGTGCCAGCAGTAGCGGGACAGGGCGAGAGACCCAGTACTTC. The chain links TRBV6-5 to TRBJ2-5, with 9 nucleotides matching TRBD1. In germline, CDR1 is MNHEY, CDR2 SVGAGI. After removal of 5 bases from V and 4 bases from J, the junction contained 5 bases not matched to a gene. The CDR3 has 14 amino acids.

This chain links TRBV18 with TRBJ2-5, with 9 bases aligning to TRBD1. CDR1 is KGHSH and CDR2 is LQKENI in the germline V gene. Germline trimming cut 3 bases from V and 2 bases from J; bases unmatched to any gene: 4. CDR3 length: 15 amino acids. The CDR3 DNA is TGTGCCAGCTCACCTGGGACAGGGCAACAAGAGACCCAGTACTTC. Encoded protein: CASSPGTGQQETQYF.

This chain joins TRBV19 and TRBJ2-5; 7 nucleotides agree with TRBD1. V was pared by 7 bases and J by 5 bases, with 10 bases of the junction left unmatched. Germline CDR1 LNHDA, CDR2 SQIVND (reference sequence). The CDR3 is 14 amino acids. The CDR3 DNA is TGTGCCAGTACCCCAGGAGGCAGGGGGGAGACCCAGTACTTC. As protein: CASTPGGRGETQYF.

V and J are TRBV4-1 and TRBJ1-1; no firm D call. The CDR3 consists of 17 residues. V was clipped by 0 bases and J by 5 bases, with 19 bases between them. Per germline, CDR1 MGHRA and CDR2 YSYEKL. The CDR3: CASSQDPLSPGWTEAFF. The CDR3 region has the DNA TGCGCCAGCAGCCAAGATCCCCTCTCTCCAGGTTGGACTGAAGCTTTCTTT.

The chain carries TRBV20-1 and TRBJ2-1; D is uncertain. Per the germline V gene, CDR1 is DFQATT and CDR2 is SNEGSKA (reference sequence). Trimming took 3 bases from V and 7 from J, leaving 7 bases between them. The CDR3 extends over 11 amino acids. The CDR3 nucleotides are TGCAGTGCTAGGGCAGCGAATGAGCAGTTCTTC. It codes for CSARAANEQFF.

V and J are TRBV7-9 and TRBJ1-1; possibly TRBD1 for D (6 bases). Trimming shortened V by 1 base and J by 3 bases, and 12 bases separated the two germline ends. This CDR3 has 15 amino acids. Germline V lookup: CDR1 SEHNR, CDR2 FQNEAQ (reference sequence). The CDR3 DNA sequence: TGTGCCAGCAGCTTAGATTGGGGGCTCCACACTGAAGCTTTCTTT. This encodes CASSLDWGLHTEAFF.

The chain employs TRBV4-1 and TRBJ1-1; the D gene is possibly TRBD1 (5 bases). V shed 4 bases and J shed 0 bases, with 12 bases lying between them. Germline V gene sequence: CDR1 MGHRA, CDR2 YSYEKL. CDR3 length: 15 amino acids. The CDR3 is CASSPRGGMNTEAFF. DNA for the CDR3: TGCGCCAGCAGCCCCCGCGGGGGGATGAACACTGAAGCTTTCTTT.

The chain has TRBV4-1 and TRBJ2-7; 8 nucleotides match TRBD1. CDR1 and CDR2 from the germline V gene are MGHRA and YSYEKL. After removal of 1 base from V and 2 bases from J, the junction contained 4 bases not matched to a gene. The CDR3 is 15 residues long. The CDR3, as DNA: TGCGCCAGCAGCCAAGCCCAGACAGGGGCCTACGAGCAGTACTTC. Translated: CASSQAQTGAYEQYF.

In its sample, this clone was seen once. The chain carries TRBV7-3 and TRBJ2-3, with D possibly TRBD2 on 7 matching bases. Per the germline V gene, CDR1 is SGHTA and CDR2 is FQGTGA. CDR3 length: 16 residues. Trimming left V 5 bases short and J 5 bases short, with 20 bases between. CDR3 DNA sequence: TGTGCCAGCAGCCTCCTTGAGCGGGGAGGGGGAGATACGCAGTATTTT. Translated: CASSLLERGGGDTQYF.

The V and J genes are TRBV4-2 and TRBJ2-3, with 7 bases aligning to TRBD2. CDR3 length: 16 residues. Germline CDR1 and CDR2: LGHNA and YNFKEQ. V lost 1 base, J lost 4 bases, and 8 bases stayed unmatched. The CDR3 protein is CASSQGGGAIADTQYF. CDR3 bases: TGTGCCAGCAGCCAAGGGGGAGGGGCTATAGCAGATACGCAGTATTTT.

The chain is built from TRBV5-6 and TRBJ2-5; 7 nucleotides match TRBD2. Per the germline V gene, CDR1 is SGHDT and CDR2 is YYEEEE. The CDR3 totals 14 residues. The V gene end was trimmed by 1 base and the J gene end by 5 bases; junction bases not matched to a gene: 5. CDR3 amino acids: CASSLWEGRETQYF. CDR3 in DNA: TGTGCCAGCAGCTTGTGGGAGGGGAGGGAGACCCAGTACTTC.

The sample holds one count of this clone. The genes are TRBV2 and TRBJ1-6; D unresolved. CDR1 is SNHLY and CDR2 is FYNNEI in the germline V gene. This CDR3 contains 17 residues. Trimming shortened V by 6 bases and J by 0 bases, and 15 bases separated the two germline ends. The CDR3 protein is CASSARESSSYNSPLHF. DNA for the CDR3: TGTGCCAGCAGCGCCCGGGAATCTAGCTCCTATAATTCACCCCTCCACTTT.

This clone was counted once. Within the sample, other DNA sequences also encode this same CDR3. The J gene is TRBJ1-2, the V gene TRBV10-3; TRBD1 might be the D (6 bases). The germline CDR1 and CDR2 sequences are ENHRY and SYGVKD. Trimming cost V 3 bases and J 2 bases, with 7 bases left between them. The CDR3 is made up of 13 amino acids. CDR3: CAISETGNYGYTF. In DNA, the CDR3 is TGTGCCATCAGTGAAACAGGGAACTATGGCTACACCTTC.

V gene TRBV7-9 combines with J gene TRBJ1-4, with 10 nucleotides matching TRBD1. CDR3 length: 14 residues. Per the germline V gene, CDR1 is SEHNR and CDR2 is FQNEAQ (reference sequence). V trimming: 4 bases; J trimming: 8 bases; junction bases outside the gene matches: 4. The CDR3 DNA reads TGTGCCAGCAGCTCACCGGGACAGGGGGAAAAACTGTTTTTT. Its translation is CASSSPGQGEKLFF.

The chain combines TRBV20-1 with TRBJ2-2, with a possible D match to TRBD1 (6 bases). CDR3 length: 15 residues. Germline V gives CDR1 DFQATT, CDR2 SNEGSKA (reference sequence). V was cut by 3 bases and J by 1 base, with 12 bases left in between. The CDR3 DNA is TGCAGTGCTAGTCGCCCGGGACAGAACACCGGGGAGCTGTTTTTT. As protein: CSASRPGQNTGELFF.

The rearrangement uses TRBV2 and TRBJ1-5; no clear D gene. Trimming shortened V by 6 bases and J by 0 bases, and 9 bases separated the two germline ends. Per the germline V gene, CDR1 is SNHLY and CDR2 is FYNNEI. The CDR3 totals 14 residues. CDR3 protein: CASRAGLSNQPQHF. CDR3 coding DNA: TGTGCCAGCAGGGCAGGACTTAGCAATCAGCCCCAGCATTTT.

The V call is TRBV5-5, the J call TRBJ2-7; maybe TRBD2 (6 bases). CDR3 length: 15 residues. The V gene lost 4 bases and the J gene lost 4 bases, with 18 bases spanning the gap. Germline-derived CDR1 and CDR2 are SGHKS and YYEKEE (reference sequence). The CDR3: CASSNSNPGGYEQYF. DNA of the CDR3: TGTGCCAGCAGCAATTCAAACCCCGGGGGATACGAGCAGTACTTC.

The CDR3 reads CAWSGTRRQETQYF. The CDR3 DNA sequence: TGTGCCTGGAGTGGAACTAGACGACAAGAGACCCAGTACTTC. The gene calls are TRBV30 and TRBJ2-5, with D maybe TRBD2 (5 bases). The CDR3 has 14 residues. The V gene lost 1 base and the J gene lost 2 bases, with 11 bases spanning the gap. Germline V gene sequence: CDR1 GTSNPN, CDR2 SVGIG (reference sequence).

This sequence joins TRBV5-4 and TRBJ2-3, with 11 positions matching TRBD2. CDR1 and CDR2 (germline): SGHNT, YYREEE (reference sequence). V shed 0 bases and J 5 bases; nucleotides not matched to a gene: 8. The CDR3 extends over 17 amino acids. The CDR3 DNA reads TGTGCCAGCAGCTTGGCTAGCTTAGCGGGGGGGGGAGATACGCAGTATTTT. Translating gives CASSLASLAGGGDTQYF.

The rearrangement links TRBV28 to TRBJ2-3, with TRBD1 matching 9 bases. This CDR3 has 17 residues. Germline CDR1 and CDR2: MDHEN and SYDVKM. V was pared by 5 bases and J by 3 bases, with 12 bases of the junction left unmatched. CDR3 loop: CASSEPQGTGRTDTQYF. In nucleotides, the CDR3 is TGTGCCAGCAGTGAGCCACAAGGGACAGGGAGGACAGATACGCAGTATTTT.

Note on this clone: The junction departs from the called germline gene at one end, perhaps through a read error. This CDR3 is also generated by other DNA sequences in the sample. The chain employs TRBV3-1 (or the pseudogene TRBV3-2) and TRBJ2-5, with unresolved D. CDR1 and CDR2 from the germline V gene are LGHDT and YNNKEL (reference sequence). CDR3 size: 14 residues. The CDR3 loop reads CASSQDGDQETQYF. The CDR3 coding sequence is TGTGCCAGCAGCCAAGATGGAGACCAGGAGACCCAGTACTTC.

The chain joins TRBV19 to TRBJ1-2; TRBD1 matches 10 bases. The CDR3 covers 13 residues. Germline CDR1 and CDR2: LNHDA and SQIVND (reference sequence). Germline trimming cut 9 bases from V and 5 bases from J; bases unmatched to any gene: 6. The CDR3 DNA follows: TGTGCCAGCCGGGGACAGGGGATATATGGCTACACCTTC. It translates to CASRGQGIYGYTF.

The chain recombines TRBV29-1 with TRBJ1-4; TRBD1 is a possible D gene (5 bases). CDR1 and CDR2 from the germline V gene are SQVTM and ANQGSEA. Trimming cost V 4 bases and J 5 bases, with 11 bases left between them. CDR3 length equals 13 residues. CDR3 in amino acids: CSVVLGGNEKLFF. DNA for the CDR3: TGCAGCGTTGTACTGGGGGGGAATGAAAAACTGTTTTTT.

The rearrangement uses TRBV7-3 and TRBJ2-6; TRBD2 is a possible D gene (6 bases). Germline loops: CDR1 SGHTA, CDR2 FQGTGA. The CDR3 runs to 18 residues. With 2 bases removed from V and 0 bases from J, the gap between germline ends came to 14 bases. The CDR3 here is CASSLQGRSGSGANVLTF. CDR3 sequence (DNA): TGTGCCAGCAGCTTACAAGGGAGGTCGGGCTCTGGGGCCAACGTCCTGACTTTC.